This is a list of T cell receptor beta chains from one sample in a study of OX40 agonist ivuxolimab in advanced cancers. Here immunoSEQ multiplex PCR was the method, and the copy in TCRdb shows in-frame clones only, minus some. This sample has tens of thousands of clones, with about 86% found just once. The sample here was CD4+ or CD8+ T cells sorted from blood, taken in a trial of the OX40 agonist ivuxolimab. These receptors came from an adult with an advanced solid tumor such as melanoma, head and neck, liver or kidney cancer. CDR3s include the opening cysteine and the closing phenylalanine or tryptophan. The D gene is left open where the match is weak. Expanded clones get a size class; other rows say once, few or many, or leave the size out.

TRBV20-1	-	-	TRBJ2-3	TGCAGTGCTAGGCCCCATACGCAGTATTTT	CSARPHTQYF
TRBV5-1	-	-	TRBJ2-1	TGCGCCAGCAGACCTAGCCGGGCGATCGATGAGCAGTTCTTC	CASRPSRAIDEQFF
TRBV7-3	TRBD2	-	TRBJ2-1	TGTGCCAGCAGCTTACGCCCGAGGACTAGCGGGAACAATGAGCAGTTCTTC	CASSLRPRTSGNNEQFF
TRBV30	-	-	TRBJ1-1	TGTGCCTGGAGGCCCCGACGGAACACTGAAGCTTTCTTT	CAWRPRRNTEAFF
TRBV19	TRBD1	-	TRBJ2-7	TGTGCCAGTAGTAAGTGGGGCCGGGACAGGTCGAGCGAGCAGTACTTC	CASSKWGRDRSSEQYF
TRBV28	TRBD1	-	TRBJ2-6	TGTGCCAGCAGCAGCACAGGGGCCTCTGGGGCCAACGTCCTGACTTTC	CASSSTGASGANVLTF
TRBV23-1	TRBD1	-	TRBJ2-7	TGCGCCAGCAGTCATCCTGATTGGTACAGGGGGAGGACGACCTACGAGCAGTACTTC	CASSHPDWYRGRTTYEQYF
TRBV4-1	TRBD2	-	TRBJ2-7	TGCGCCAGCAGCCAAGGGGAGGCTAGCGGATTTTACTACGAGCAGTACTTC	CASSQGEASGFYYEQYF
TRBV18	-	-	TRBJ2-3	TGTGCCAGCTCACCACCTTCGGCGGATACGCAGTATTTT	CASSPPSADTQYF
TRBV28	-	-	TRBJ2-5	TGTGCCAGCAGTCCCGGAAGTGCTGAGACCCAGTACTTC	CASSPGSAETQYF
TRBV10-2	TRBD1	-	TRBJ1-1	TGCGCCAGCAGTGAACTTCGGACAGGGGGCACTGAAGCTTTCTTT	CASSELRTGGTEAFF
TRBV11-2	TRBD1	-	TRBJ2-5	TGTGCCAGCAGCTTAGGGACAGGGGCACAAGAGACCCAGTACTTC	CASSLGTGAQETQYF
TRBV19	-	-	TRBJ2-1	TGTGCCAGTATCCCCCGGGTCCCATACTACAATGAGCAGTTCTTC	CASIPRVPYYNEQFF
TRBV30	TRBD1	-	TRBJ1-2	TGTGCCTGGAGTTCACAGGGACAGGGTGGGTCTGGCTACACCTTC	CAWSSQGQGGSGYTF
TRBV6-5	-	-	TRBJ1-3	TGTGCCAGCAGTTACCGGGACACTGACACCATATATTTT	CASSYRDTDTIYF
TRBV30	-	-	TRBJ2-1	TGTGCCTGGAGTGTAGCAGGGCGCAATGAGCAGTTCTTC	CAWSVAGRNEQFF
TRBV7-8	TRBD2	-	TRBJ2-2	TGTGCCAGCTTGTCCGGGACTAGCCCCGGGGAGCTGTTTTTT	CASLSGTSPGELFF
TRBV5-6	-	once	TRBJ1-2	TGTGCCAGCAGCTTGGTCCCAGGGGCTGGGTATGGCTACACCTTC	CASSLVPGAGYGYTF
TRBV29-1	TRBD1	few	TRBJ1-2	TGCAGCGTTGAAGAGGTCGAGGGACACAGGGGGTCCAACTATGGCTACACCTTC	CSVEEVEGHRGSNYGYTF
TRBV29-1	-	once	TRBJ2-2	TGCAGCGTTGGGTCTAGCGTGAACACCGGGGAGCTGTTTTTT	CSVGSSVNTGELFF
TRBV4-3	TRBD1	-	TRBJ1-2	TGCGCCAGCAGCCAAACCCGGGACAGGACGAACTATGGCTACACCTTC	CASSQTRDRTNYGYTF
TRBV30	TRBD1	-	TRBJ1-4	TGTGCCTGGAGTCCCGGGACAGGGGGCGAAAAACTGTTTTTT	CAWSPGTGGEKLFF
TRBV28	-	-	TRBJ1-2	TGTGCCAGCAGTTCCCGGGGTGAAGCTAACTATGGCTACACCTTC	CASSSRGEANYGYTF
TRBV9	-	-	TRBJ1-1	TGTGCCAGCAGCGTAGGACCCATATCCCACAGGGTAGGGGAAACTGAAGCTTTCTTT	CASSVGPISHRVGETEAFF
TRBV28	-	-	TRBJ1-2	TGTGCCAGCAGTTTTAAACAGGGCTATGGCTACACCTTC	CASSFKQGYGYTF
TRBV30	-	-	TRBJ1-3	TGTGCCTGGACTTCTCACTCTGGAAACACCATATATTTT	CAWTSHSGNTIYF
TRBV7-9	-	-	TRBJ1-4	TGTGCCAGCAGCTTAGACGTTAATGAAAAACTGTTTTTT	CASSLDVNEKLFF
TRBV2	TRBD1	-	TRBJ1-1	TGTGCCAGCAGTCCTCTAAGGGGGCCGTGGAACACTGAAGCTTTCTTT	CASSPLRGPWNTEAFF
TRBV7-2	TRBD1	-	TRBJ1-2	TGTGCCAGCAGCCCCCGACAGGGGGAAGGCTACACCTTC	CASSPRQGEGYTF